The clone carrying this T cell receptor beta chain was observed once. The data originate from a study of T cell responses to AZD1222 COVID-19 vaccine. This CDR3 spans 15 amino acids. V dropped 3 bases and J dropped 6; count of bases not matched to a gene: 7. CDR1 and CDR2 from the germline V gene are SGHRS and YFSETQ. Produced via immunoSEQ multiplex PCR; TCRdb's table is partial and in-frame only. This table holds more than 95,000 clones, 89% found once. The input for sequencing was peripheral blood, taken on day 0 of AZD1222 vaccination. The source of this sequence is an adult in good health. V is TRBV5-1 and J is TRBJ1-5, with 9 bases identical to TRBD1. The CDR3 DNA is TGCGCCAGCAGCTCCGGGACAGGGTTCGGTCAGCCCCAGCATTTT. It yields the protein CASSSGTGFGQPQHF.